This passage covers 29 T cell receptor beta chains from one sample sequenced in a study. TCRdb re-called the 5' RACE reads through MiXCR, storing one row per CDR3 protein. This table holds thousands of distinct CDR3 sequences, approximately 16% found once. Sequencing input: memory CD4+ T cells sorted from blood. Indicated subset: memory CD4+ T cells, CD4+CD45RO+CD25-. The receptors were gathered from a female donor with breast cancer.

This sequence joins TRBV5-1 and TRBJ1-5; no reliable D call. The V end lost 5 bases, the J end lost 0 bases, and 6 bases lay between the germline ends. This CDR3 is 13 amino acids long. Germline CDR1 SGHRS, CDR2 YFSETQ. This chain's CDR3 is CASRSDSNQPQHF. The CDR3 region has the DNA TGCGCCAGCAGGTCCGATAGCAATCAGCCCCAGCATTTT. Supplemented by reference TRBV5-1 and TRBJ1-5, the full variable domain reads KAGVTQTPRYLIKTRGQQVTLSCSPISGHRSVSWYQQTPGQGLQFLFEYFSETQRNKGNFPGRFSGRQFSNSRSEMNVSTLELGDSALYLCASRSDSNQPQHFGDGTRLSIL.

The chain links TRBV27 to TRBJ2-1; TRBD2 matches 10 bases. The CDR3 contains 15 residues. The germline V gene encodes CDR1 MNHEY and CDR2 SMNVEV (reference sequence). After removal of 3 bases from V and 6 bases from J, the junction contained 5 bases not matched to a gene. The CDR3 protein is CASSFLAGEGNEQFF. The CDR3 region has the DNA TGTGCCAGCAGTTTCCTAGCGGGAGAGGGCAATGAGCAGTTCTTC.

Concerning this clonotype itself: A much larger clone differs from this one at a single base, so this may be a read error. This chain links TRBV9 with TRBJ1-1, with D possibly matching TRBD1 (5 bases). The CDR3 contains 16 residues. Germline CDR1 and CDR2: SGDLS and YYNGEE. CDR3 DNA sequence: TGTGCCGGCAGCGCCCACTTCGGGGGGGGAGGCACTGAAGCTTTCTTT. The encoded protein is CAGSAHFGGGGTEAFF.

To note about this clonotype: At one boundary the junction diverges from the germline segment, which might be a read error. The rearrangement links TRBV5-1 to TRBJ2-1; D is uncertain. Germline assignment: CDR1 SGHRS and CDR2 YFSETQ. The CDR3 extends over 14 amino acids. Written as DNA, the CDR3 is TGCACCAGCAGCCTGGCCATTGGAGACGGCGAGCAGTCCTTC. This encodes CTSSLAIGDGEQSF. The full variable domain, rest sourced from reference TRBV5-1 and TRBJ2-1, is KAGVTQTPRYLIKTRGQQVTLSCSPISGHRSVSWYQQTPGQGLQFLFEYFSETQRNKGNFPGRFSGRQFSNSRSEMNVSTLELGDSALYLCTSSLAIGDGEQSFGPGTRLTVL.

This clonotype turned up a few times. V usage is TRBV6-5 and J usage is TRBJ1-5; D perhaps matches TRBD1 (6 bases). Germline CDR1 MNHEY, CDR2 SVGAGI. V shed 6 bases and J shed 1 base, with 13 bases lying between them. The CDR3 has 15 residues. The CDR3 spells CASRPDRKSNQPQHF. The CDR3 DNA follows: TGTGCCAGCAGACCCGACAGGAAGAGCAATCAGCCCCAGCATTTT.

In this sample, this clonotype turned up a few times. In DNA form, the CDR3 reads TGTGCCAGCAGCCAAGTTGGAAACTGGGGGAACACCGGGGAGCTGTTTTTT. This translates into CASSQVGNWGNTGELFF. The chain has TRBV3-1 and TRBJ2-2; no reliable D call. Germline CDR1 LGHDT, CDR2 YNNKEL (reference sequence). CDR3 length equals 17 residues. The V gene lost 1 base and the J gene lost 1 base, with 13 bases spanning the gap.

There are many counts of this clonotype. This chain's CDR3 is CASSPHHRGDYGYTF. The CDR3 nucleotides read TGTGCCAGCAGCCCTCACCACAGGGGCGACTATGGCTACACCTTC. The chain uses TRBV3-1 and TRBJ1-2; 7 nucleotides agree with TRBD1. This CDR3 contains 15 residues. Trimming cost V 4 bases and J 3 bases; bases outside gene matches: 8. Germline assignment: CDR1 LGHDT and CDR2 YNNKEL (reference sequence).

A note on this clonotype: The junction differs from germline at one of its ends, possibly a read error. The chain has TRBV7-2 and TRBJ2-3; 7 nucleotides line up with TRBD1. Germline V gene sequence: CDR1 SGHTA, CDR2 FQGNSA. This CDR3 is 15 amino acids long. Written as DNA, the CDR3 is TGCGTCAGCAACACACAGGGGTTTGGCACAGATACGCAGTATTTT. As protein: CVSNTQGFGTDTQYF.

This clonotype was recorded a few times. V usage is TRBV12-3 or TRBV12-4 and J usage is TRBJ2-1; TRBD2 agrees at 7 bases. The CDR3 is made up of 15 amino acids. V lost 6 bases, J lost 7 bases, and 12 bases stayed unmatched. The CDR3 is CASRRRGRAGNEQFF. CDR3 coding DNA: TGTGCCAGCAGGCGTCGGGGGAGGGCCGGTAATGAGCAGTTCTTC.

In this sample, this clonotype turned up many times. CDR3 in amino acids: CASQTGLAGVFGEQYF. In nucleotides, the CDR3 is TGTGCCAGTCAAACGGGACTAGCGGGAGTATTTGGCGAGCAGTACTTC. The rearrangement uses TRBV2 and TRBJ2-7, with TRBD2 matching 14 bases. With V trimmed by 9 bases and J by 6 bases, 13 bases remained unmatched. This CDR3 has 16 amino acids. The germline CDR1 and CDR2 sequences are SNHLY and FYNNEI.

Judged by abundance, this clonotype is medium-sized. The CDR3 loop reads CASSERRQGVYGYTF. CDR3 coding DNA: TGTGCCAGCAGTGAACGGCGACAGGGGGTCTATGGCTACACCTTC. The gene calls are TRBV2 and TRBJ1-2; 9 nucleotides align to TRBD1. Germline values: CDR1 SNHLY, CDR2 FYNNEI. The CDR3 spans 15 residues. V trimming: 2 bases; J trimming: 4 bases; junction bases outside the gene matches: 5.

This clonotype is categorized as medium-sized. The chain employs TRBV11-2 and TRBJ2-1; no reliable D call. The germline V gene has CDR1 SGHAT and CDR2 FQNNGV. The CDR3 has 15 amino acids. Trimming cost V 5 bases and J 5 bases, with 16 bases left between them. The CDR3: CASSRLPSGDNEQFF. The CDR3 DNA reads as TGTGCCAGCAGCCGACTTCCAAGTGGGGACAATGAGCAGTTCTTC.

By sample share, this clonotype is medium-sized (0.01 to 0.1%). The V gene is TRBV6-1, the J gene TRBJ2-1; 11 bases align to TRBD2. The V gene's germline CDR1 is MNHNS and CDR2 SASEGT. This CDR3 contains 18 residues. J gave up 5 bases and V 6 bases, and 15 bases lay outside the gene matches. This CDR3 is CASSRLAGLRGVHNEQFF. CDR3 bases: TGTGCCAGCAGCCGACTAGCGGGGTTACGAGGGGTCCACAATGAGCAGTTCTTC.

Ten or more counts support this clonotype. This chain connects TRBV6-2 or TRBV6-3 to TRBJ1-1; TRBD1 is a possible D gene (5 bases). Trimming took 7 bases from V and 7 from J, leaving 16 bases between them. The CDR3 spans 13 residues. The germline CDR1 and CDR2 sequences are MNHEY and SVGEGT. CDR3 DNA sequence: TGTGCCAGCATTGCCGGGTGGGGGTTTGAAGCTTTCTTT. Translation gives CASIAGWGFEAFF.

A word on this clonotype: This may be a read error: a much more frequent sequence differs by one nucleotide. The chain combines TRBV28 with TRBJ1-4; D gene unclear. V lost 2 bases and J lost 7, with 11 bases in between. CDR3 size: 14 residues. The germline CDR1 and CDR2 sequences are MDHEN and SYDVKM. The CDR3 loop is CASSLMGRSEKLFF. Here the CDR3 DNA reads TGTGCCAGCAGTTTAATGGGTAGAAGTGAAAAACTGTTTTTT.

A note on this clonotype: It may be a read error: a sequence one base away is much more abundant. This sequence joins TRBV29-1 and TRBJ2-7, with D uncertain. This CDR3 has 12 amino acids. Germline loops: CDR1 SQVTM, CDR2 ANQGSEA. The CDR3 DNA reads as TGCATCGTTTATAGTTTAACCTACGAGCAGTACTTC. As protein: CIVYSLTYEQYF.

By frequency in the sample, this clonotype is medium-sized (0.01 to 0.1%). The chain carries TRBV5-1 and TRBJ1-1; D is uncertain. Germline-derived CDR1 and CDR2 are SGHRS and YFSETQ. CDR3 size: 14 residues. The germline V and J ends were trimmed by 0 bases and 6 bases, with 12 bases remaining between them. The CDR3 reads CASSLAEGSAEAFF. CDR3 nucleotide sequence: TGCGCCAGCAGCTTGGCCGAAGGGTCAGCTGAAGCTTTCTTT. The full variable domain, rest sourced from reference TRBV5-1 and TRBJ1-1, is KAGVTQTPRYLIKTRGQQVTLSCSPISGHRSVSWYQQTPGQGLQFLFEYFSETQRNKGNFPGRFSGRQFSNSRSEMNVSTLELGDSALYLCASSLAEGSAEAFFGQGTRLTVV.

This clonotype was observed at least ten times. V usage is TRBV2 and J usage is TRBJ2-5; D gene unclear. The germline V gene encodes CDR1 SNHLY and CDR2 FYNNEI. Trimming stripped 3 bases from V and 1 base from J, with 12 bases between. The CDR3 length is 15 residues. The CDR3 nucleotides are TGTGCCAGCAGTGACAGGATTCGGGTCCAAGAGACCCAGTACTTC. This encodes CASSDRIRVQETQYF.

The count of this clonotype is one. V gene TRBV15 combines with J gene TRBJ1-2; 9 positions match TRBD1. Per germline, CDR1 LNHNV and CDR2 YYDKDF (reference sequence). The CDR3 is 16 residues long. The V gene end was trimmed by 4 bases and the J gene end by 3 bases; junction bases not matched to a gene: 9. The DNA for the CDR3 is TGTGCCACCAGCACCCGGGACAGGGTAATCGACTATGGCTACACCTTC. The encoded protein is CATSTRDRVIDYGYTF.

This clonotype was detected ten times or more. The chain recombines TRBV6-1 with TRBJ2-7; D unclear. Trimming took off 2 bases at V and 7 bases at J, with 6 bases between the two ends. CDR3 length: 11 amino acids. Germline CDR1 is MNHNS and CDR2 is SASEGT. The CDR3 DNA follows: TGTGCCAGCAGTGAATTTGGAGAGCAGTACTTC. The encoded protein is CASSEFGEQYF.

Regarding this clonotype: A read error may explain this, as a much larger clone is one base away. V and J are TRBV28 and TRBJ2-3; 7 bases line up with TRBD2. This CDR3 contains 15 residues. The germline V gene encodes CDR1 MDHEN and CDR2 SYDVKM. Unmatched junction bases numbered 5, after V lost 3 bases and J lost 2 bases. CDR3 DNA sequence: TGTGCCAGCAGTTTGGGGAGGGTCTCCACAGATACGCAGTATTTT. Its translation: CASSLGRVSTDTQYF.

Ten or more counts support this clonotype. This chain joins TRBV6-5 and TRBJ2-3, with D perhaps matching TRBD2 (5 bases). Trimming shortened V by 4 bases and J by 4 bases, and 9 bases separated the two germline ends. Germline V lookup: CDR1 MNHEY, CDR2 SVGAGI. CDR3 length: 13 residues. The CDR3 DNA is TGTGCCAGCAGTTTACTAGGAGCAGATACGCAGTATTTT. Translating gives CASSLLGADTQYF.

Many counts were recorded for this clonotype. V is TRBV7-9 and J is TRBJ2-2; D call uncertain. Trimming shortened V by 1 base and J by 4 bases, and 10 bases separated the two germline ends. The V gene's germline CDR1 is SEHNR and CDR2 FQNEAQ (reference sequence). The CDR3 runs to 15 residues. The CDR3 region is CASSLEVGGTGELFF. CDR3 DNA: TGTGCCAGCAGCTTAGAAGTCGGTGGCACCGGGGAGCTGTTTTTT.

This clonotype is classed as medium-sized. The V call is TRBV6-2 or TRBV6-3, the J call TRBJ1-4; D not resolved. Germline loops: CDR1 MNHEY, CDR2 SVGEGT. The CDR3 has 11 residues. V lost 7 bases to trimming and J lost 5 bases, with 5 bases between them. The CDR3 coding sequence is TGTGCCAGCACCGACAATGAAAAACTGTTTTTT. Its protein is CASTDNEKLFF.

This clonotype was observed many times. The chain couples TRBV5-1 to TRBJ2-7, with 8 bases identical to TRBD2. Germline V CDR1 and CDR2: SGHRS, YFSETQ. The CDR3 has 13 residues. Germline trimming cut 7 bases from V and 4 bases from J; bases unmatched to any gene: 7. The CDR3 loop reads CASRAGVRYEQYF. CDR3 in DNA: TGCGCCAGCCGAGCGGGAGTTCGATACGAGCAGTACTTC. Full variable domain (missing parts from reference TRBV5-1 and TRBJ2-7): KAGVTQTPRYLIKTRGQQVTLSCSPISGHRSVSWYQQTPGQGLQFLFEYFSETQRNKGNFPGRFSGRQFSNSRSEMNVSTLELGDSALYLCASRAGVRYEQYFGPGTRLTVT.

This clonotype is medium-sized in the sample. This rearrangement joins TRBV27 to TRBJ2-2; 8 positions match TRBD1. The CDR3 runs 15 residues. J lost 3 bases, V lost 6 bases, and 6 bases had no gene match. Per the germline V gene, CDR1 is MNHEY and CDR2 is SMNVEV (reference sequence). CDR3 in amino acids: CASSRTGWDTGELFF. For the CDR3, the DNA is TGTGCCAGCAGCCGGACAGGGTGGGACACCGGGGAGCTGTTTTTT.

With regard to this clonotype: Since a much larger clone is just one base distant, this may be a read error. The chain joins TRBV10-3 to TRBJ1-2, with 7 bases lining up with TRBD1. J was trimmed by 2 bases and V by 2 bases; bases with no gene match: 5. The germline V gene encodes CDR1 ENHRY and CDR2 SYGVKD. The CDR3 loop spans 15 amino acids. The CDR3 sequence is CAISERGRGNYGYTF. CDR3 bases: TGTGCCATCAGTGAGAGAGGCAGGGGGAACTATGGCTACACCTTC.

In the case of this clonotype: A read error may explain this, as a much larger clone is one base away. The rearrangement uses TRBV28 and TRBJ2-3; 7 bases fit TRBD2. The CDR3 loop spans 12 amino acids. In germline, CDR1 is MDHEN, CDR2 SYDVKM. The CDR3: CVSSAAGVGQYF. The CDR3 nucleotides read TGTGTCAGCAGTGCCGCGGGGGTCGGGCAGTATTTT.

The chain couples TRBV4-3 to TRBJ1-2; D is unclear. There are 13 residues in the CDR3. Germline V gene sequence: CDR1 LGHNA, CDR2 YSLEER. Trimming shortened V by 0 bases and J by 4 bases, and 6 bases separated the two germline ends. The CDR3: CASSQEGGYGYTF. The CDR3 DNA is TGCGCCAGCAGCCAAGAGGGCGGCTATGGCTACACCTTC.